These 24 T cell receptor beta chains were sequenced from one sample in a study of monozygotic twins with inflammatory bowel disease. TCRdb reanalyzed the 5' RACE reads, giving one entry per CDR3 protein sequence and no DNA. The repertoire table contains over 120,000 distinct CDR3 sequences. Specimen: blood. The source of these receptors is a human donor with ulcerative colitis or Crohn's disease, or a healthy co-twin of an affected twin (not recorded which).

The V gene is TRBV20-1, the J gene TRBJ2-1; TCRdb's assignment of TRBD2 cannot be checked, as there is no DNA. This CDR3 region has 15 residues. From germline, CDR1 is DFQATT and CDR2 SNEGSKA (reference sequence). CDR3 sequence: CSARASGRAFHEQFF.

The rearrangement links TRBV7-6 to TRBJ1-1; the D call of TRBD1 rests on TCRdb alone, since no DNA is present to check it. CDR1 is SGHVS, CDR2 FNYEAQ, per germline. This CDR3 spans 16 amino acids. The CDR3 loop is CASSLVVGTQNTEAFF.

The chain uses TRBV5-1 and TRBJ2-1; TCRdb designates TRBD2, a call that cannot be tested without DNA. The CDR3 is 22 amino acids. The V gene's germline CDR1 is SGHRS and CDR2 YFSETQ. CDR3 in amino acids: CASSLAWVSGRNYHLSYNEQFF.

The chain's CDR3 is CASTVDRGNTEAFF. This chain uses TRBV5-1 with TRBJ1-1; checking the TCRdb D call of TRBD1 is not possible without DNA. The CDR3 spans 14 residues. Germline CDR1 and CDR2: SGHRS and YFSETQ.

The chain recombines TRBV6-2 or TRBV6-3 with TRBJ2-7; TCRdb returns TRBD1, unconfirmable since there is no DNA. From germline, CDR1 is MNHEY and CDR2 SVGEGT. This CDR3 contains 16 residues. The CDR3 sequence is CASSFPLDMGRYEQYF.

The chain uses TRBV11-1 and TRBJ2-1; as DNA is missing, the TRBD2 call by TCRdb cannot be tested. From germline, CDR1 is SGHAT and CDR2 FQDESV (reference sequence). The CDR3 totals 18 residues. CDR3 loop: CASSPPVAGAPSYNEQFF.

The CDR3 here is CASSSGHSEPQHF. The chain links TRBV7-8 to TRBJ1-5; TCRdb outputs TRBD1, but without DNA this stays unchecked. Germline V gene lookup returns CDR1 SGHVS and CDR2 FQNEAQ. This CDR3 comprises 13 residues.

The V call is TRBV9, the J call TRBJ2-3. The CDR3 contains 12 residues. Germline V gene lookup returns CDR1 SGDLS and CDR2 YYNGEE. The CDR3 loop reads CASSPFSDTQYF.

The chain recombines TRBV12-3 or TRBV12-4 with TRBJ2-4. The CDR3 has 12 residues. The chain's CDR3 is CASSSSWNIQYF.

CDR3 protein: CASSISLRETQYF. The V and J genes are TRBV19 and TRBJ2-5. The germline V gene has CDR1 LNHDA and CDR2 SQIVND (reference sequence). This CDR3 has 13 amino acids.

V and J are TRBV10-2 and TRBJ1-1; no DNA is available, so the TRBD1 call from TCRdb remains unchecked. The germline V gene has CDR1 WSHSY and CDR2 SAAADI. The CDR3 covers 14 residues. The CDR3 here is CASGHRASDTEAFF.

This chain joins TRBV19 and TRBJ2-1; the TRBD2 assignment by TCRdb is unverifiable without DNA. The V gene's germline CDR1 is LNHDA and CDR2 SQIVND (reference sequence). The CDR3 length is 15 residues. The CDR3 loop reads CASSPIAGAISEQFF.

The CDR3 spells CANSLQTVGNEQFF. V and J are TRBV5-1 and TRBJ2-1; TCRdb returns TRBD1, unconfirmable since there is no DNA. The CDR3 covers 14 residues. Germline CDR1 reads SGHRS; CDR2 reads YFSETQ.

The V gene is TRBV10-3, the J gene TRBJ2-3; TCRdb returns TRBD1, unconfirmable since there is no DNA. The CDR3 runs 15 residues. The germline V gene has CDR1 ENHRY and CDR2 SYGVKD. CDR3: CATSTGEKSTDTQYF.

This sequence joins TRBV7-9 and TRBJ2-2; TCRdb lists TRBD2, though no DNA is available to test this call. The CDR3 runs 15 residues. Germline CDR1 is SEHNR and CDR2 is FQNEAQ (reference sequence). CDR3 sequence reads: CASSLAPPGTGELFF.

V is TRBV6-5 and J is TRBJ2-2. Germline values: CDR1 MNHEY, CDR2 SVGAGI. The CDR3 has 14 amino acids. The CDR3 here is CASSYLPLTGELFF.

The chain has TRBV29-1 and TRBJ2-5; TCRdb selects TRBD2, and the lack of DNA leaves this call unchecked. CDR3 length equals 14 residues. Germline-derived CDR1 and CDR2 are SQVTM and ANQGSEA. The CDR3 is CSVPTSGKGETQYF.

The chain recombines TRBV28 with TRBJ1-2; TCRdb gives TRBD1 as the D gene, but with no DNA this cannot be confirmed. The length of the CDR3 is 16 residues. Germline V lookup: CDR1 MDHEN, CDR2 SYDVKM. This chain's CDR3 is CASTNLYSRTFYGYTF.

The V and J genes are TRBV11-2 and TRBJ1-5; TCRdb lists TRBD1, though no DNA is available to test this call. The CDR3 has 18 residues. Germline-derived CDR1 and CDR2 are SGHAT and FQNNGV. CDR3 in amino acids: CASSLGWDRSMGNQPQHF.

The chain joins TRBV24-1 to TRBJ2-1; TCRdb picks TRBD2, but there is no DNA to check that call. Germline V gene lookup returns CDR1 KGHDR and CDR2 SFDVKD. The CDR3 consists of 15 residues. The CDR3 sequence: CATSDPSGKLDEQFF.

The genes are TRBV7-8 and TRBJ1-1; TCRdb names TRBD1, which stays unverified in the absence of DNA. This CDR3 has 14 amino acids. Per germline, CDR1 SGHVS and CDR2 FQNEAQ. The CDR3: CASSSPSGDTEAFF.

The V and J genes are TRBV5-6 and TRBJ2-1; as DNA is missing, the TRBD2 call by TCRdb cannot be tested. Germline V lookup: CDR1 SGHDT, CDR2 YYEEEE. CDR3 length: 15 residues. CDR3 residues: CASSLGLSPYNEQFF.

This chain links TRBV12-3 or TRBV12-4 with TRBJ2-1; TCRdb's D call of TRBD1 is untestable without DNA. The CDR3 has 15 residues. CDR3 loop: CASSLTGPPMDEQFF.

The V and J genes are TRBV6-1 and TRBJ2-1; the TCRdb D gene call, TRBD2, has no DNA to confirm it. Germline loops: CDR1 MNHNS, CDR2 SASEGT. The CDR3 runs to 15 residues. The CDR3 sequence is CASSEAGRAGGEQFF.